Below are 10 T cell receptor beta chains sequenced from a single sample in a study of lymphopenia after photon versus proton radiotherapy. The repertoire was sequenced with immunoSEQ multiplex PCR; TCRdb's copy has only in-frame clones and lacks some. The sample holds some 55,000 clones, around 80% seen once. Sequencing used peripheral blood, obtained from a patient treated with photon-based radiotherapy. These receptors originate from a man aged 45-60 years with gastric cancer.

The chain is built from TRBV2 and TRBJ1-3; no definite D call. The CDR3 covers 13 residues. Per the germline V gene, CDR1 is SNHLY and CDR2 is FYNNEI. Trimming removed 4 bases from V and 0 bases from J, with 4 bases in between. For the CDR3, the DNA is TGTGCCAGCAGTGCCATCTCTGGAAACACCATATATTTT. Translating gives CASSAISGNTIYF.

V is TRBV10-3 and J is TRBJ2-2, with D tentatively TRBD1 (5 bases). This CDR3 spans 13 amino acids. The germline V gene encodes CDR1 ENHRY and CDR2 SYGVKD. Trimming left V 7 bases short and J 1 base short, with 7 bases between. The CDR3 loop reads CAINGQNTGELFF. DNA for the CDR3: TGTGCCATCAATGGACAGAACACCGGGGAGCTGTTTTTT.

The chain recombines TRBV27 with TRBJ2-1; 11 positions match TRBD2. J gave up 2 bases and V 6 bases, and 3 bases lay outside the gene matches. CDR1 is MNHEY and CDR2 is SMNVEV in the germline V gene (reference sequence). The CDR3 runs 15 residues. The CDR3 coding sequence is TGTGCCAGCAGCCGACTAGCGGGGACCTACAATGAGCAGTTCTTC. Translated: CASSRLAGTYNEQFF.

The chain recombines TRBV5-1 with TRBJ2-1; 8 bases map to TRBD1. The V and J ends lost 3 bases and 4 bases, in that order; junction bases with no gene match: 6. There are 15 residues in the CDR3. The V gene's germline CDR1 is SGHRS and CDR2 YFSETQ. CDR3 DNA sequence: TGCGCCAGCAGCTCGACGGGACAGGAGTACAATGAGCAGTTCTTC. It yields the protein CASSSTGQEYNEQFF.

The rearrangement joins TRBV28 to TRBJ2-7, with D uncertain. V lost 6 bases and J lost 5, with 17 bases in between. This CDR3 is built from 14 residues. Germline values: CDR1 MDHEN, CDR2 SYDVKM. The CDR3: CASSRTVLKNEQYF. In nucleotides, the CDR3 is TGTGCCAGCAGCCGAACGGTTCTTAAAAACGAGCAGTACTTC.

This clone was counted between two and nine times. This rearrangement joins TRBV6-5 to TRBJ2-7; the D gene is possibly TRBD2 (6 bases). Germline V gives CDR1 MNHEY, CDR2 SVGAGI. CDR3 length: 15 residues. V lost 4 bases to trimming and J lost 0 bases, with 13 bases between them. The CDR3 sequence is CASSSPGGNSYEQYF. Here the CDR3 DNA reads TGTGCCAGCAGTTCACCGGGCGGGAACTCCTACGAGCAGTACTTC.

This clone was seen a single time. The chain combines TRBV18 with TRBJ2-1, with TRBD2 identical over 8 bases. Trimming took 6 bases from V and 3 from J; bases not matched to a gene: 7. The CDR3 has 15 amino acids. Germline lookup yields CDR1 KGHSH and CDR2 LQKENI. The DNA of the CDR3 is TGTGCCAGCTCCCTAAGCGGGAGCCTCTACAATGAGCAGTTCTTC. This codes for CASSLSGSLYNEQFF.

V and J are TRBV18 and TRBJ2-7, with TRBD1 identical over 8 bases. The CDR3 has 15 amino acids. V lost 0 bases, J lost 6 bases, and 7 bases stayed unmatched. Germline V lookup: CDR1 KGHSH, CDR2 LQKENI. In nucleotides, the CDR3 is TGTGCCAGCTCACCACCGGGACAGGCTATGGGCGAGCAGTACTTC. It specifies CASSPPGQAMGEQYF. Complete variable domain (other parts from reference TRBV18 and TRBJ2-7): NAGVMQNPRHLVRRRGQEARLRCSPMKGHSHVYWYRQLPEEGLKFMVYLQKENIIDESGMPKERFSAEFPKEGPSILRIQQVVRGDSAAYFCASSPPGQAMGEQYFGPGTRLTVT.

The genes are TRBV7-3 and TRBJ2-1; 8 bases match TRBD1. The CDR3 length is 15 residues. The J segment lost 2 bases and the V segment lost 4 bases, leaving 4 bases of the junction unmatched. Germline V gene lookup returns CDR1 SGHTA and CDR2 FQGTGA. The CDR3 DNA is TGTGCCAGCAGCTCGCAGGGGGCTGCCTACAATGAGCAGTTCTTC. Translating it yields CASSSQGAAYNEQFF. The variable domain in full, completed from reference TRBV7-3 and TRBJ2-1, reads GAGVSQTPSNKVTEKGKYVELRCDPISGHTALYWYRQSLGQGPEFLIYFQGTGAADDSGLPNDRFFAVRPEGSVSTLKIQRTERGDSAVYLCASSSQGAAYNEQFFGPGTRLTVL.

The chain has TRBV6-5 and TRBJ1-2; TRBD1 might be the D (5 bases). Germline values: CDR1 MNHEY, CDR2 SVGAGI. This CDR3 spans 14 amino acids. Between the trimmed V and J ends, which lost 6 bases and 2 bases, there was a span of 13 bases. The CDR3 region is CASSRDATNYGYTF. In nucleotides, the CDR3 is TGTGCCAGCAGCCGGGACGCTACGAACTATGGCTACACCTTC.